The entry that follows covers one TCR beta chain sequence. The CDR3 contains 13 residues. Trimming left V 1 base short and J 6 bases short, with 11 bases between. Looked up from germline, CDR1 is SGHKS and CDR2 is YYEKEE (reference sequence). These data originate in a study of T-cell memory formation after mild COVID-19. TCRdb recomputed calls from the 5' RACE reads with MiXCR, one row per CDR3 protein. This sample has hundreds of thousands of distinct CDR3 sequences; around a quarter occur once, and the top ten carry under 15%. This clonotype originated in an adult woman who had mild COVID-19 (a few samples of this study predate the infection). Cell type and time point are not known. V usage is TRBV5-5 and J usage is TRBJ2-7; the D gene is possibly TRBD2 (5 bases). The sample comprised PBMCs or a T cell subset sorted from them (not recorded which). The CDR3 DNA follows: TGTGCCAGCAGCTTGTGGGTCGAGGGCGAGCAGTACTTC. Amino acids: CASSLWVEGEQYF.